A selection of T cell receptor beta chains follows, all from one sample in a study of T cells in Graves' hyperthyroidism and ophthalmopathy. One entry per CDR3 protein, called by TCRdb with MiXCR from the multiplex PCR reads. The table shows 450,000 to 500,000 distinct CDR3 sequences, with approximately 22% occurring only once. Sequenced material: blood. The receptors come from a woman between 65 and 79 years old with Graves' ophthalmopathy. Each CDR3 is given with its conserved first and last residue. D genes are given only for firm matches. Part of the rows lack a size; the others show once, few, many or a class for expanded clones.

J gene: TRBJ2-5; CDR3 length: 14; D gene: .; V gene: TRBV6-1; clone size: .; CDR3 DNA: TGTGCCAGCAGTGCGTACAGGGTGGGCGAGACCCAGTACTTC; CDR3 protein: CASSAYRVGETQYF
J gene: TRBJ2-7; CDR3 length: 13; D gene: .; V gene: TRBV5-1; clone size: many; CDR3 DNA: TGCGCCAGCAGCTTGGACGGAACTTACGAGCAGTACTTC; CDR3 protein: CASSLDGTYEQYF
J gene: TRBJ2-1; CDR3 length: 16; D gene: .; V gene: TRBV4-2; clone size: .; CDR3 DNA: TGTGCCAGCAGCCAAGACAGCGGTAGCTCCTACAATGAGCAGTTCTTC; CDR3 protein: CASSQDSGSSYNEQFF
J gene: TRBJ1-2; CDR3 length: 13; D gene: .; V gene: TRBV15; clone size: few; CDR3 DNA: TGTGCCACCAGCTTCTCCAGGGGTCCTGGCTACACCTTC; CDR3 protein: CATSFSRGPGYTF
J gene: TRBJ2-1; CDR3 length: 13; D gene: .; V gene: TRBV18; clone size: .; CDR3 DNA: TGTGCCAGCTCACCCCGGTCCTTTGGTGAGCAGTTCTTC; CDR3 protein: CASSPRSFGEQFF
J gene: TRBJ2-1; CDR3 length: 15; D gene: .; V gene: TRBV7-8; clone size: .; CDR3 DNA: TGTGCCAGCAGCTTAAAAGAAGTCCCCTACAATGAGCAGTTCTTC; CDR3 protein: CASSLKEVPYNEQFF
J gene: TRBJ2-1; CDR3 length: 15; D gene: .; V gene: TRBV7-3; clone size: .; CDR3 DNA: TGTGCCAGCAGCGCAAGACTAGGAGGGTTGGGTGAGCAGTTCTTC; CDR3 protein: CASSARLGGLGEQFF
J gene: TRBJ1-1; CDR3 length: 15; D gene: TRBD1; V gene: TRBV7-9; clone size: .; CDR3 DNA: TGTGCCAGCAGCTTAGCGGACAGGGTAAACCCTGAAGCTTTCTTT; CDR3 protein: CASSLADRVNPEAFF
J gene: TRBJ2-7; CDR3 length: 15; D gene: .; V gene: TRBV12-3/TRBV12-4; clone size: many; CDR3 DNA: TGTGCCAGCACCGAACGGGGGCCCCGATCCTACGAGCAGTACTTC; CDR3 protein: CASTERGPRSYEQYF
J gene: TRBJ1-2; CDR3 length: 12; D gene: .; V gene: TRBV20-1; clone size: many; CDR3 DNA: TGCAGTGCTAGAGGACGGGCCGGAGGCTACACCTTC; CDR3 protein: CSARGRAGGYTF
J gene: TRBJ1-2; CDR3 length: 14; D gene: .; V gene: TRBV7-2; clone size: .; CDR3 DNA: TGTGCCAGCAGCCCGGCATGGGGGCCCTATGGCTACACCTTC; CDR3 protein: CASSPAWGPYGYTF
J gene: TRBJ1-5; CDR3 length: 16; D gene: TRBD1; V gene: TRBV6-1; clone size: few; CDR3 DNA: TGTGCCAGCAATTGGGACAGCGAGTTAAGCAATCAGCCCCAGCATTTT; CDR3 protein: CASNWDSELSNQPQHF
J gene: TRBJ2-1; CDR3 length: 15; D gene: TRBD2; V gene: TRBV9; clone size: .; CDR3 DNA: TGTGCCAGCAGCCCGGTTCTAGCGGGGGACAATGAGCAGTTCTTC; CDR3 protein: CASSPVLAGDNEQFF
J gene: TRBJ2-7; CDR3 length: 13; D gene: TRBD1; V gene: TRBV12-3/TRBV12-4; clone size: .; CDR3 DNA: TGTGCCAGCGGACAGGGGGTTTCCTACGAGCAGTACTTC; CDR3 protein: CASGQGVSYEQYF
J gene: TRBJ2-3; CDR3 length: 16; D gene: TRBD2; V gene: TRBV7-2; clone size: few; CDR3 DNA: TGTGCCAGCAGCCCGTTAGCGGGAGGGCCACCAGATACGCAGTATTTT; CDR3 protein: CASSPLAGGPPDTQYF
J gene: TRBJ1-1; CDR3 length: 14; D gene: TRBD1; V gene: TRBV12-3/TRBV12-4; clone size: many; CDR3 DNA: TGTGCCAGCAGGGGACAGGGCTGGGGCACTGAAGCTTTCTTT; CDR3 protein: CASRGQGWGTEAFF
J gene: TRBJ1-5; CDR3 length: 13; D gene: .; V gene: TRBV29-1; clone size: .; CDR3 DNA: TGCAGCGTGATCCCCGGAGCTCATCAGCCCCAGCATTTT; CDR3 protein: CSVIPGAHQPQHF
J gene: TRBJ1-4; CDR3 length: 15; D gene: TRBD1; V gene: TRBV2; clone size: many; CDR3 DNA: TGTGCCAGCAGTGTACCGGGACAGCTTAATGAAAAACTGTTTTTT; CDR3 protein: CASSVPGQLNEKLFF
J gene: TRBJ2-2; CDR3 length: 15; D gene: TRBD1; V gene: TRBV6-1; clone size: .; CDR3 DNA: TGTGCCACCATCCCGGGACAGGCGAACACCGGGGAGCTGTTTTTT; CDR3 protein: CATIPGQANTGELFF
J gene: TRBJ1-2; CDR3 length: 15; D gene: .; V gene: TRBV12-3/TRBV12-4; clone size: many; CDR3 DNA: TGTGCCAGCAGTCCCGGGACCTCCTCCCTCTATGGCTACACCTTC; CDR3 protein: CASSPGTSSLYGYTF
J gene: TRBJ2-1; CDR3 length: 15; D gene: TRBD1; V gene: TRBV5-4; clone size: .; CDR3 DNA: TGTGCCAGCAGCTTGGCCGGGACAGGGAGGAATGAGCAGTTCTTC; CDR3 protein: CASSLAGTGRNEQFF
J gene: TRBJ2-3; CDR3 length: 14; D gene: .; V gene: TRBV5-1; clone size: few; CDR3 DNA: TGCGCCAGGGCCCCCGAGGGCGATACAGATACGCAGTATTTT; CDR3 protein: CARAPEGDTDTQYF
J gene: TRBJ1-1; CDR3 length: 14; D gene: .; V gene: TRBV3-1; clone size: .; CDR3 DNA: TGTGCCAGCAGTACGACAGCCCGGAACACTGAAGCTTTCTTT; CDR3 protein: CASSTTARNTEAFF
J gene: TRBJ2-5; CDR3 length: 14; D gene: TRBD2; V gene: TRBV20-1; clone size: .; CDR3 DNA: TGCAGTGCTAGATTTCTAGCGGGAGTGGAGACCCAGTACTTC; CDR3 protein: CSARFLAGVETQYF
J gene: TRBJ2-1; CDR3 length: 16; D gene: .; V gene: TRBV20-1; clone size: few; CDR3 DNA: TGCAGTGCTAGAGATCTACGAGGATATTCCTACAATGAGCAGTTCTTC; CDR3 protein: CSARDLRGYSYNEQFF
J gene: TRBJ2-7; CDR3 length: 13; D gene: TRBD1; V gene: TRBV18; clone size: .; CDR3 DNA: TGTGCCAGCTCCCTCGACAGGGAAGGCGAGCAGTACTTC; CDR3 protein: CASSLDREGEQYF
J gene: TRBJ2-2; CDR3 length: 13; D gene: .; V gene: TRBV7-9; clone size: .; CDR3 DNA: TGTGCCCCTAGACCTCCGAACACCGGGGAGCTGTTTTTT; CDR3 protein: CAPRPPNTGELFF
J gene: TRBJ1-2; CDR3 length: 17; D gene: TRBD1; V gene: TRBV11-2; clone size: few; CDR3 DNA: TGTGCCAGCAGCTTAGCTTTCGACAGGGGCACTGAGCATGGCTACACCTTC; CDR3 protein: CASSLAFDRGTEHGYTF
J gene: TRBJ2-1; CDR3 length: 13; D gene: TRBD2; V gene: TRBV7-2; clone size: many; CDR3 DNA: TGTGCCAGCAGCTTATTGGGGACTACCTATCAGTTCTTC; CDR3 protein: CASSLLGTTYQFF
J gene: TRBJ2-1; CDR3 length: 17; D gene: TRBD2; V gene: TRBV19; clone size: few; CDR3 DNA: TGTGCCAGTAGTATCAGTATGATCCGGGAGGCCTACAATGAGCAGTTCTTC; CDR3 protein: CASSISMIREAYNEQFF
J gene: TRBJ2-7; CDR3 length: 13; D gene: TRBD1; V gene: TRBV2; clone size: many; CDR3 DNA: TGTGCCAGCATGATCGACAGGGCCTACGAGCAGTACTTC; CDR3 protein: CASMIDRAYEQYF
J gene: TRBJ2-3; CDR3 length: 16; D gene: TRBD2; V gene: TRBV10-3; clone size: .; CDR3 DNA: TGTGCCATCAGGGGCACTAGCGGGAGGCGAACAGATACGCAGTATTTT; CDR3 protein: CAIRGTSGRRTDTQYF
J gene: TRBJ1-6; CDR3 length: 13; D gene: .; V gene: TRBV7-9; clone size: many; CDR3 DNA: TGTGCCAGCAGCCCAGGAAGGGATTCACCCCTCCACTTT; CDR3 protein: CASSPGRDSPLHF
J gene: TRBJ2-3; CDR3 length: 15; D gene: TRBD1; V gene: TRBV20-1; clone size: .; CDR3 DNA: TGCAGTGCTCGAAGGGACAGTAGGTACACAGATACGCAGTATTTT; CDR3 protein: CSARRDSRYTDTQYF
J gene: TRBJ2-3; CDR3 length: 15; D gene: TRBD2; V gene: TRBV10-3; clone size: few; CDR3 DNA: TGTGCCACAGGGACTAGCGGGAGAACCCCAGATACGCAGTATTTT; CDR3 protein: CATGTSGRTPDTQYF
J gene: TRBJ2-2; CDR3 length: 14; D gene: TRBD1; V gene: TRBV2; clone size: few; CDR3 DNA: TGTGCCAGCCATGGACAGGGGTACACCGGGGAGCTGTTTTTT; CDR3 protein: CASHGQGYTGELFF
J gene: TRBJ2-1; CDR3 length: 14; D gene: TRBD1; V gene: TRBV12-5; clone size: many; CDR3 DNA: TGTGCTAGTGGTTTGGCCAGGGGGCTAGATGAGCAGTTCTTC; CDR3 protein: CASGLARGLDEQFF
J gene: TRBJ1-2; CDR3 length: 14; D gene: TRBD1; V gene: TRBV10-3; clone size: few; CDR3 DNA: TGTGCCATTGGGGCCGGGACAGGGAACTATGGCTACACCTTC; CDR3 protein: CAIGAGTGNYGYTF
J gene: TRBJ1-5; CDR3 length: 14; D gene: .; V gene: TRBV7-2; clone size: many; CDR3 DNA: TGTGCCAGCAGCTGGGGGTACGGCAATCAGCCCCAGCATTTT; CDR3 protein: CASSWGYGNQPQHF
J gene: TRBJ2-1; CDR3 length: 16; D gene: TRBD2; V gene: TRBV20-1; clone size: .; CDR3 DNA: TGCAGTGCTAGTTCCGGGACTAGCGGGACCTACAATGAGCAGTTCTTC; CDR3 protein: CSASSGTSGTYNEQFF
J gene: TRBJ1-5; CDR3 length: 18; D gene: .; V gene: TRBV27; clone size: few; CDR3 DNA: TGTGCCAGCAGTTTATCGGTAGTTGGGGGGTCGTCCAATCAGCCCCAGCATTTT; CDR3 protein: CASSLSVVGGSSNQPQHF
J gene: TRBJ2-7; CDR3 length: 18; D gene: TRBD2; V gene: TRBV11-2; clone size: .; CDR3 DNA: TGTACCAGCAGCTTAGCCCCCGGGAGTAGCGGGAGCTCCTACGAGCAGTACTTC; CDR3 protein: CTSSLAPGSSGSSYEQYF
J gene: TRBJ2-2; CDR3 length: 16; D gene: TRBD1; V gene: TRBV19; clone size: once; CDR3 DNA: TGTGCCAGTAGTTTAACCCCCAGGGGGAGCACCGGGGAGCTGTTTTTT; CDR3 protein: CASSLTPRGSTGELFF
J gene: TRBJ1-4; CDR3 length: 14; D gene: TRBD1; V gene: TRBV5-6; clone size: few; CDR3 DNA: TGTGCCAGCAGCTCCCCGACAGGGGGTGAAAAACTGTTTTTT; CDR3 protein: CASSSPTGGEKLFF
J gene: TRBJ1-5; CDR3 length: 15; D gene: .; V gene: TRBV3-1; clone size: .; CDR3 DNA: TGTGCCAGCAGCCCGCCGGGGGGGAACAATCAGCCCCAGCATTTT; CDR3 protein: CASSPPGGNNQPQHF
J gene: TRBJ1-1; CDR3 length: 15; D gene: TRBD1; V gene: TRBV7-8; clone size: many; CDR3 DNA: TGTGCCAGCAGCCTCGAGGGGACAGCTAACACTGAAGCTTTCTTT; CDR3 protein: CASSLEGTANTEAFF
J gene: TRBJ2-3; CDR3 length: 13; D gene: .; V gene: TRBV19; clone size: few; CDR3 DNA: TGTGCCAGCAGACGGGACTTGGGAGATACGCAGTATTTT; CDR3 protein: CASRRDLGDTQYF
J gene: TRBJ1-1; CDR3 length: 14; D gene: .; V gene: TRBV15; clone size: many; CDR3 DNA: TGTGCCACCAGCAGAGATCCTACTGACACTGAAGCTTTCTTT; CDR3 protein: CATSRDPTDTEAFF
J gene: TRBJ2-1; CDR3 length: 16; D gene: TRBD2; V gene: TRBV7-9; clone size: .; CDR3 DNA: TGCGCCAGCAGCCAAGATTTCCTAGCGGGAGTTGGTGAGCAGTTCTTC; CDR3 protein: CASSQDFLAGVGEQFF
J gene: TRBJ2-7; CDR3 length: 15; D gene: TRBD2; V gene: TRBV27; clone size: .; CDR3 DNA: TGTGCCAGCCAGATCGTGGGAGGGACGGCCTACGAGCAGTACTTC; CDR3 protein: CASQIVGGTAYEQYF
J gene: TRBJ2-1; CDR3 length: 14; D gene: TRBD2; V gene: TRBV5-1; clone size: .; CDR3 DNA: TGCGCCAGCAGGGCTAGCGGGAGGTACAATGAGCAGTTCTTC; CDR3 protein: CASRASGRYNEQFF
J gene: TRBJ2-7; CDR3 length: 16; D gene: TRBD2; V gene: TRBV4-2; clone size: few; CDR3 DNA: TGTGCCAGCAGCCAAGAGGGGACTAGCGGGAGCTACGAGCAGTACTTC; CDR3 protein: CASSQEGTSGSYEQYF
J gene: TRBJ2-7; CDR3 length: 16; D gene: TRBD2; V gene: TRBV24-1; clone size: few; CDR3 DNA: TGTGCCACCAGTGACCCGACTAGCGGAAAGTCCTGCGAGCAGTACTTC; CDR3 protein: CATSDPTSGKSCEQYF
J gene: TRBJ1-1; CDR3 length: 15; D gene: .; V gene: TRBV18; clone size: few; CDR3 DNA: TGTGCCAGCTCTCCGACAGCTTTAGTCAACACTGAAGCTTTCTTT; CDR3 protein: CASSPTALVNTEAFF
J gene: TRBJ1-1; CDR3 length: 13; D gene: .; V gene: TRBV27; clone size: few; CDR3 DNA: TGTGCCAGTGCGGGACAACCGAACACTGAAGCTTTCTTT; CDR3 protein: CASAGQPNTEAFF
J gene: TRBJ1-6; CDR3 length: 15; D gene: TRBD1; V gene: TRBV3-1; clone size: .; CDR3 DNA: TGTGCCAGCAGCCCCGGGACAGGGGACTCGGCACCCCTCCACTTT; CDR3 protein: CASSPGTGDSAPLHF
J gene: TRBJ2-6; CDR3 length: 15; D gene: TRBD1; V gene: TRBV12-3/TRBV12-4; clone size: .; CDR3 DNA: TGTGCCAGCCGGGACAGCAACTCTGGGGCCAACGTCCTGACTTTC; CDR3 protein: CASRDSNSGANVLTF
J gene: TRBJ2-1; CDR3 length: 11; D gene: .; V gene: TRBV30; clone size: many; CDR3 DNA: TGTGCCTGGAGTATCGGGAATGAGCAGTTCTTC; CDR3 protein: CAWSIGNEQFF